These T cell receptor beta chains were read from a single sample in a study of cytomegalovirus exposure and HLA in healthy donors. TCRdb's copy holds only in-frame clones and misses some; the assay was immunoSEQ multiplex PCR. This sample carries roughly 130,000 clones, 80% of them seen once, and the ten largest clones take 1%. Sequencing used PBMCs. The receptors derive from a man aged 40-50 years in good health and CMV-seronegative. Each CDR3 is given with its conserved first and last residue. D genes are given only for firm matches. Only part of the rows carry a size: once, few, many, or a class if the clone is expanded.

TRBJ2-7	.	TRBV23-1	.	CASSQQGKHEQYF	TGCGCCAGCAGTCAGCAGGGTAAACACGAGCAGTACTTC
TRBJ1-1	.	TRBV6-4	TRBD1	CASSAHRGRVNTEAFF	TGTGCCAGCAGTGCCCACAGGGGTAGGGTGAACACTGAAGCTTTCTTT
TRBJ1-3	.	TRBV15	.	CATRGGGRTGNTIYF	TGTGCCACCAGGGGTGGAGGGCGGACTGGAAACACCATATATTTT
TRBJ2-5	.	TRBV7-2	.	CASSLASVAGQETQYF	TGTGCCAGCAGCTTAGCGTCGGTAGCCGGGCAAGAGACCCAGTACTTC
TRBJ1-5	.	TRBV2	.	CASSRTAVDQPQHF	TGTGCCAGCAGTCGGACAGCCGTCGATCAGCCCCAGCATTTT
TRBJ1-2	.	TRBV7-2	.	CASSSRPGGAYGYTF	TGTGCCAGCAGCTCCCGTCCGGGGGGCGCCTATGGCTACACCTTC
TRBJ1-2	.	TRBV6-1	TRBD1	CASREDRGGYGYTF	TGTGCCAGCCGAGAAGACAGGGGTGGTTATGGCTACACCTTC
TRBJ2-1	.	TRBV5-4	.	CASSLGPADNEQFF	TGTGCCAGCAGCTTGGGGCCAGCGGACAATGAGCAGTTCTTC
TRBJ2-3	.	TRBV7-9	TRBD1	CATLREDRDITDTQYF	TGTGCCACCCTGAGAGAGGACAGGGACATCACAGATACGCAGTATTTT
TRBJ2-1	.	TRBV6-5	TRBD1	CACSTGNEQFF	TGTGCCTGTTCGACAGGGAATGAGCAGTTCTTC
TRBJ1-2	few	TRBV29-1	.	CSVGGYTF	TGCAGCGTCGGGGGCTACACCTTC
TRBJ1-5	.	TRBV2	.	CASSEVLLSNQPQHF	TGTGCCAGCAGTGAGGTCTTACTTAGCAATCAGCCCCAGCATTTT
TRBJ2-7	.	TRBV6-5	.	CASRTRYEQYF	TGTGCCAGCAGAACGAGGTACGAGCAGTACTTC
TRBJ1-2	.	TRBV28	.	CASRRFSEGEVGYTF	TGTGCCAGCAGGAGGTTTAGTGAAGGGGAAGTTGGCTACACCTTC
TRBJ2-7	.	TRBV27	.	CASSSPTKSSYEQYF	TGTGCCAGCAGTTCCCCGACAAAAAGCTCCTACGAGCAGTACTTC
TRBJ1-2	.	TRBV5-6	.	CASSLPTSYYGYTF	TGTGCCAGCAGCTTGCCGACAAGCTATTATGGCTACACCTTC
TRBJ1-5	.	TRBV2	.	CASSEASSNQPQHF	TGTGCCAGCAGTGAAGCGTCGAGCAATCAGCCCCAGCATTTT
TRBJ2-1	.	TRBV7-7	.	CASSQTYSSYNEQFF	TGTGCCAGCAGCCAGACATATAGTTCCTACAATGAGCAGTTCTTC
TRBJ2-3	once	TRBV18	.	CASSPRDTQYF	TGTGCCAGCTCTCCTAGAGATACGCAGTATTTT
TRBJ2-1	.	TRBV29-1	.	CSVGQTEQFF	TGCAGCGTAGGACAGACAGAGCAGTTCTTC
TRBJ2-7	.	TRBV6-5	TRBD2	CASTSGTSYEQYF	TGTGCCAGCACCTCCGGGACTAGCTACGAGCAGTACTTC
TRBJ2-1	.	TRBV6-1	TRBD1	CATPGQVWNEQFF	TGTGCCACCCCTGGACAGGTCTGGAATGAGCAGTTCTTC
TRBJ2-3	.	TRBV7-2	.	CASSFYHSTDTQYF	TGTGCCAGCAGCTTCTACCATAGCACAGATACGCAGTATTTT
TRBJ1-5	.	TRBV15	.	CATSRERSGNQPQHF	TGTGCCACCAGCAGAGAACGATCGGGAAATCAGCCCCAGCATTTT
TRBJ2-2	.	TRBV27	TRBD1	CASSLTGSTGELFF	TGTGCCAGCAGCCTGACAGGGTCCACCGGGGAGCTGTTTTTT
TRBJ1-2	once	TRBV29-1	.	CSVEGGLGDGYTF	TGCAGCGTTGAAGGGGGGCTTGGGGATGGCTACACCTTC
TRBJ2-5	.	TRBV5-6	TRBD1	CASSHSGGVQTQYF	TGTGCCAGCAGCCATTCAGGGGGCGTTCAGACCCAGTACTTC
TRBJ2-2	.	TRBV7-3	TRBD1	CASSPPVRGGRTGELFF	TGTGCCAGCAGCCCCCCCGTTCGAGGGGGCAGGACCGGGGAGCTGTTTTTT
TRBJ2-6	few	TRBV7-2	.	CASSLYHAGANVLTF	TGTGCCAGCAGCCTATATCATGCTGGGGCCAACGTCCTGACTTTC
TRBJ2-1	.	TRBV5-1	TRBD1	CASSGTGVRYNEQFF	TGCGCCAGCAGCGGAACAGGGGTGCGGTACAATGAGCAGTTCTTC
TRBJ1-1	.	TRBV9	TRBD1	CASDRGLNTEAFF	TGTGCCAGCGACAGGGGGTTGAACACTGAAGCTTTCTTT
TRBJ2-6	few	TRBV4-1	.	CASSQEQGSSGANVLTF	TGCGCCAGCAGCCAGGAACAGGGTAGCTCTGGGGCCAACGTCCTGACTTTC
TRBJ2-7	.	TRBV7-9	TRBD2	CASSLAGTRDEQYF	TGTGCCAGCAGCTTAGCAGGGACTAGGGACGAGCAGTACTTC
TRBJ2-5	.	TRBV5-1	TRBD1	CASSSGTGEETQYF	TGCGCCAGCAGCTCCGGGACAGGGGAAGAGACCCAGTACTTC
TRBJ1-1	few	TRBV18	TRBD1	CASSPQGAENTEAFF	TGTGCCAGCTCACCACAGGGGGCTGAGAACACTGAAGCTTTCTTT
TRBJ1-2	.	TRBV2	TRBD1	CASSGDRGRYGYTF	TGTGCCAGCAGTGGGGACAGGGGGAGGTATGGCTACACCTTC
TRBJ2-2	.	TRBV27	TRBD2	CASSSLGGSKTGELFF	TGTGCCAGCAGTTCTTTGGGAGGGTCCAAGACCGGGGAGCTGTTTTTT
TRBJ2-3	.	TRBV6-5	.	CACRGHSTDTQYF	TGTGCCTGCCGGGGACACAGCACAGATACGCAGTATTTT
TRBJ2-1	.	TRBV29-1	TRBD2	CSVGSSGRNEQFF	TGCAGCGTTGGCTCTAGCGGGAGGAATGAGCAGTTCTTC
TRBJ2-5	.	TRBV30	.	CAWSGGGAETQYF	TGTGCCTGGAGTGGAGGGGGAGCGGAGACCCAGTACTTC
TRBJ1-2	.	TRBV5-5	.	CASSLSAASYGYTF	TGTGCCAGCAGCTTGTCGGCGGCATCCTATGGCTACACCTTC
TRBJ2-2	.	TRBV4-1	.	CASSQFPANTGELFF	TGCGCCAGCAGCCAATTTCCAGCGAACACCGGGGAGCTGTTTTTT
TRBJ1-4	.	TRBV5-1	.	CASSYLGAGPNEKLFF	TGCGCCAGCAGCTATCTTGGGGCAGGGCCTAATGAAAAACTGTTTTTT
TRBJ2-5	.	TRBV27	.	CASWGRALRTQYF	TGTGCCAGCTGGGGGCGGGCCCTCAGGACCCAGTACTTC
TRBJ2-1	once	TRBV5-4	TRBD2	CASVLAGGRGEQFF	TGTGCCAGCGTACTAGCGGGAGGGCGGGGTGAGCAGTTCTTC
TRBJ2-4	.	TRBV5-1	.	CASSLGSTGRGPIFQYF	TGCGCCAGCAGCTTGGGTTCGACCGGAAGGGGTCCGATCTTTCAGTACTTC
TRBJ2-3	.	TRBV10-3	TRBD2	CAIINSLAGEGTDTQYF	TGTGCCATCATCAACTCACTAGCGGGGGAGGGCACAGATACGCAGTATTTT
TRBJ2-1	.	TRBV25-1	TRBD2	CASQASGTAYNEQFF	TGTGCCAGCCAAGCGAGCGGGACGGCCTACAATGAGCAGTTCTTC
TRBJ2-7	.	TRBV29-1	TRBD2	CSVEGLASGSREQYF	TGCAGCGTTGAAGGTTTGGCTAGCGGGAGCCGCGAGCAGTACTTC
TRBJ1-5	few	TRBV28	.	CASSLYRVGDQPQHF	TGTGCCAGCAGTCTATACCGTGTCGGAGACCAGCCCCAGCATTTT